These T cell receptor beta chains were read from a single sample in a study of T cells in Graves' hyperthyroidism and ophthalmopathy. From the multiplex PCR reads, TCRdb called clonotypes with MiXCR, one entry per CDR3 protein. The table records some 510,000 distinct CDR3 sequences, under 25% of them present only once. The sample taken for sequencing was blood. The receptors were gathered from a man aged 18 to 29 with Graves' hyperthyroidism. Both conserved end residues are part of each CDR3.

V	J	CDR3
TRBV6-1	TRBJ1-5	CASDPGTGAYQPQHF
TRBV19	TRBJ1-5	CASSIDGVHQPQHF
TRBV28	TRBJ1-3	CASTHLWGNTIYF
TRBV10-3	TRBJ1-1	CAISDLPMNTEAFF
TRBV12-3/TRBV12-4	TRBJ1-5	CASSSTGAQPQHF
TRBV30	TRBJ1-3	CAWSGSGNTIYF
TRBV2	TRBJ1-2	CASSLQIPYGYTF
TRBV2	TRBJ2-5	CASRRRQGGRETQYF
TRBV2	TRBJ2-5	CASSPGLAMETQYF
TRBV6-1	TRBJ1-1	CASSPWMNTEAFF
TRBV6-1	TRBJ2-2	CASSRTSGGPGELFF
TRBV6-2/TRBV6-3	TRBJ2-5	CASSYPLGGGETQYF
TRBV6-2/TRBV6-3	TRBJ1-5	CASSYRTKPQHF
TRBV20-1	TRBJ1-1	CSARFGPGNTEAFF
TRBV28	TRBJ1-1	CASSLPRRGLEAFF
TRBV12-3/TRBV12-4	TRBJ1-5	CASSLAFWAGGNQPQHF